Shown below are 21 T cell receptor beta chains from a single sample sequenced in a study of OX40 agonist ivuxolimab in advanced cancers. The table came from immunoSEQ multiplex PCR; TCRdb's copy has only in-frame clones and leaves some out. The profile shows some 41,000 clones, more than 75% of them singletons. The starting material was CD4+ or CD8+ T cells sorted from blood, obtained in a trial of the OX40 agonist ivuxolimab. These receptors were taken from an adult with an advanced solid tumor such as melanoma, head and neck, liver or kidney cancer.

The V and J genes are TRBV19 and TRBJ2-3; maybe TRBD2 (6 bases). Between the trimmed V and J ends, which lost 4 bases and 2 bases, there was a span of 16 bases. Germline CDR1 reads LNHDA; CDR2 reads SQIVND (reference sequence). The CDR3 sequence is 16 residues long. CDR3 loop: CASSTRERVDTDTQYF. The DNA of the CDR3 is TGTGCCAGTAGTACCCGGGAGCGGGTAGACACAGATACGCAGTATTTT.

The gene calls are TRBV2 and TRBJ2-1; 10 bases fit TRBD1. Per the germline V gene, CDR1 is SNHLY and CDR2 is FYNNEI. With V trimmed by 7 bases and J by 8 bases, 8 bases remained unmatched. This CDR3 spans 14 amino acids. The CDR3, as DNA: TGTGCCAGCAAAGGTGGGGACAGGGGCGATGAGCAGTTCTTC. This sequence encodes CASKGGDRGDEQFF.

The J gene is TRBJ2-1, the V gene TRBV11-2; TRBD2 aligns across 7 bases. Germline lookup yields CDR1 SGHAT and CDR2 FQNNGV. The CDR3 is made up of 12 amino acids. V lost 1 base, J lost 14 bases, and 5 bases stayed unmatched. CDR3 protein: CASSLGEREKFF. CDR3 in DNA: TGTGCCAGCAGCTTAGGGGAGCGGGAAAAGTTCTTC.

As regards this clone: With a far larger clone one base away, a read error is the likely cause. The genes are TRBV5-6 and TRBJ2-7, with TRBD2 matching 8 bases. Germline V lookup: CDR1 SGHDT, CDR2 YYEEEE. The CDR3 totals 15 residues. Germline trimming cut 3 bases from V and 7 bases from J; bases unmatched to any gene: 12. In DNA form, the CDR3 reads TGTGCCAGCAGCTGGGGCCTCGGGGGGGCGGGGGAGCAGTACTTC. Its protein product is CASSWGLGGAGEQYF.

This clone has just one count. The chain links TRBV13 to TRBJ2-7; 8 nucleotides align to TRBD2. In germline, CDR1 is PRHDT, CDR2 FYEKMQ (reference sequence). The junction had 5 bases not matched to a gene; V was cut back by 5 bases and J by 2 bases. The CDR3 sequence is 14 residues long. CDR3 region: CASSRGGDPYEQYF. Here the CDR3 DNA reads TGTGCCAGCAGCCGGGGGGGGGATCCCTACGAGCAGTACTTC.

The V gene is TRBV7-6, the J gene TRBJ2-7; D gene uncertain. Germline V gene data show CDR1 as SGHVS and CDR2 as FNYEAQ. V was clipped by 2 bases and J by 6 bases, with 8 bases between them. The CDR3 has 12 residues. The CDR3 here is CASSLSPLEQYF. The CDR3 coding sequence is TGTGCCAGCAGCTTATCGCCTCTCGAGCAGTACTTC.

This sequence joins TRBV2 and TRBJ1-5; weak D call: TRBD1 (6 bases). Germline V lookup: CDR1 SNHLY, CDR2 FYNNEI. Trimming removed 7 bases from V and 4 bases from J, with 11 bases in between. The CDR3 contains 13 residues. The DNA for the CDR3 is TGTGCCAGCAAAGCTACAGGGAATCAGCCCCAGCATTTT. Translation gives CASKATGNQPQHF.

The chain carries TRBV7-9 and TRBJ2-1; D is unclear. The V end lost 5 bases, the J end lost 4 bases, and 9 bases lay between the germline ends. The CDR3 length is 13 residues. In germline, CDR1 is SEHNR, CDR2 FQNEAQ (reference sequence). Here the CDR3 DNA reads TGTGCCAGCAGCGTTGACGGATACAATGAGCAGTTCTTC. Its translation: CASSVDGYNEQFF.

The chain couples TRBV19 to TRBJ1-2, with TRBD1 matching over 11 bases. Per germline, CDR1 LNHDA and CDR2 SQIVND (reference sequence). This CDR3 is built from 15 residues. V lost 7 bases to trimming and J lost 1 base; unmatched junction nucleotides: 5. In DNA form, the CDR3 reads TGTGCCAGTACCGAGGACAGGGGGCTTAACTATGGCTACACCTTC. It codes for CASTEDRGLNYGYTF.

This sequence joins TRBV19 and TRBJ2-1; the D gene is possibly TRBD2 (6 bases). Deletions cut 8 bases from V and 6 bases from J, with 8 bases between. CDR3 length equals 11 residues. The germline V gene encodes CDR1 LNHDA and CDR2 SQIVND (reference sequence). The CDR3 DNA follows: TGTGCCAGTTTTAGCGGCAATGAGCAGTTCTTC. This gives the protein CASFSGNEQFF.

V and J are TRBV7-2 and TRBJ2-3; D gene ambiguous. Trimming removed 1 base from V and 6 bases from J, with 8 bases in between. This CDR3 contains 13 residues. In germline, CDR1 is SGHTA, CDR2 FQGNSA. The CDR3 sequence: CASSLVLRDTQYF. The CDR3 DNA reads TGTGCCAGCAGCTTAGTTCTTCGGGATACGCAGTATTTT.

This chain links TRBV4-1 with TRBJ2-5; tentative D call: TRBD1 (6 bases). The J call may be wrong; the DNA end is better matched by TRBJ2-7. This CDR3 is 16 amino acids long. Germline CDR1 and CDR2: MGHRA and YSYEKL. DNA of the CDR3: TGCGCCAGCAGCCCCATTACCCGGGACAAATCTTACGAGCAGTACTTC. Residues: CASSPITRDKSYEQYF.

This clone was detected only a few times. The chain employs TRBV4-2 and TRBJ1-2; 10 nucleotides line up with TRBD1. With 0 bases clipped from V and 4 bases from J, the junction kept 5 bases outside the gene matches. The germline CDR1 and CDR2 sequences are LGHNA and YNFKEQ. The CDR3 extends over 16 amino acids. The CDR3 region is CASSQESTGGPYGYTF. Written as DNA, the CDR3 is TGTGCCAGCAGCCAAGAATCGACAGGGGGCCCCTATGGCTACACCTTC.

V gene TRBV30 combines with J gene TRBJ2-7; no firm D call. This CDR3 has 11 residues. Germline CDR1 is GTSNPN and CDR2 is SVGIG (reference sequence). V gave up 5 bases and J gave up 1 base, with 6 bases separating them. In DNA, the CDR3 is TGTGCCTGGGAGACGTCCTACGAGCAGTACTTC. Amino acids: CAWETSYEQYF. Looking up the rest from reference TRBV30 and TRBJ2-7 gives the full variable domain: SQTIHQWPATLVQPVGSPLSLECTVEGTSNPNLYWYRQAAGRGLQLLFYSVGIGQISSEVPQNLSASRPQDRQFILSSKKLLLSDSGFYLCAWETSYEQYFGPGTRLTVT.

The chain joins TRBV5-1 to TRBJ2-2; TRBD1 is a possible D gene (6 bases). V lost 2 bases and J lost 4, with 9 bases in between. Germline values: CDR1 SGHRS, CDR2 YFSETQ. CDR3 size: 14 residues. CDR3 in DNA: TGCGCCAGCAGCTTTGGGGGCGGCACCGGGGAGCTGTTTTTT. It is translated as CASSFGGGTGELFF. Full variable domain (missing parts from reference TRBV5-1 and TRBJ2-2): KAGVTQTPRYLIKTRGQQVTLSCSPISGHRSVSWYQQTPGQGLQFLFEYFSETQRNKGNFPGRFSGRQFSNSRSEMNVSTLELGDSALYLCASSFGGGTGELFFGEGSRLTVL.

The CDR3, as DNA: TGTGCCAGCAGCTTTCAGGGACCGACGGAGACCCAGTACTTC. Protein: CASSFQGPTETQYF. The genes are TRBV13 and TRBJ2-5; D might be TRBD1 or TRBD2, each matching 5 bases. Deletions cut 3 bases from V and 5 bases from J, with 13 bases between. This CDR3 is 14 amino acids long. The V gene's germline CDR1 is PRHDT and CDR2 FYEKMQ (reference sequence).

The chain is built from TRBV7-8 and TRBJ2-1, with TRBD2 as a possible D gene (5 bases). Germline V gives CDR1 SGHVS, CDR2 FQNEAQ. Trimming cost V 5 bases and J 2 bases, with 13 bases left between them. The length of the CDR3 is 15 residues. The CDR3 region has the DNA TGTGCCAGCAGCGGCGTTCGGGGAGCCTACAATGAGCAGTTCTTC. Its translation is CASSGVRGAYNEQFF.

This rearrangement joins TRBV4-1 to TRBJ2-2; TRBD2 is a possible D gene (5 bases). CDR1 is MGHRA, CDR2 YSYEKL, per germline. CDR3 length equals 13 residues. V lost 6 bases and J lost 6, with 11 bases in between. As DNA, the CDR3 is TGCGCCAGCAGTCTCACCGGGGCCGGGGAGCTGTTTTTT. Translating it yields CASSLTGAGELFF.

J is TRBJ2-7 and V is TRBV7-6; possible D gene TRBD1, 5 bases. CDR1 is SGHVS, CDR2 FNYEAQ, per germline. The CDR3 extends over 13 amino acids. Trimming shortened V by 6 bases and J by 3 bases, and 12 bases separated the two germline ends. The CDR3 region has the DNA TGTGCCAGCAGTTCAGGGCAGAACTACGAGCAGTACTTC. Its translation is CASSSGQNYEQYF.

CDR3 coding DNA: TGCGCCAGCAGCTCGCCCCCGACAGGGGAAAATTCACCCCTCCACTTT. It translates to CASSSPPTGENSPLHF. The chain employs TRBV5-1 and TRBJ1-6; 8 positions match TRBD1. The CDR3 runs 16 residues. Germline V gene data show CDR1 as SGHRS and CDR2 as YFSETQ. V gave up 3 bases and J gave up 7 bases; unmatched junction bases: 9.

This clone was counted only a few times. The rearrangement joins TRBV4-1 to TRBJ2-2; 7 bases align to TRBD2. Germline trimming cut 2 bases from V and 6 bases from J; bases unmatched to any gene: 9. The CDR3 totals 16 residues. The germline CDR1 and CDR2 sequences are MGHRA and YSYEKL. CDR3 amino acids: CASSQLGFLAAGELFF. As DNA, the CDR3 is TGCGCCAGCAGCCAACTAGGGTTCCTAGCGGCCGGGGAGCTGTTTTTT.